The 2 T cell receptor beta chains below were found in one sample sequenced in a study of a mutant IDH1 vaccine in newly diagnosed glioma. Sequenced by immunoSEQ multiplex PCR; TCRdb stores in-frame clones only, minus some. The table shows tens of thousands of clones, with around 81% occurring only once. Time point denoted: week 35, safety follow-up. Topical imiquimod was applied with each vaccine dose, which held 300 ug of mutant IDH1 20-mer peptide. These receptors are not linked to any known antigen. Sequenced here: PBMCs, sampled from a glioma patient whose treatment included an IDH1 peptide vaccine. These receptors were taken from a man in his forties or fifties with glioma.

This chain joins TRBV7-9 and TRBJ2-2; no clear D gene. The CDR3 length is 15 residues. Germline values: CDR1 SEHNR, CDR2 FQNEAQ (reference sequence). Trimming took off 1 base at V and 0 bases at J, with 6 bases between the two ends. CDR3 in DNA: TGTGCCAGCAGCTTAGACGGAACGAACACCGGGGAGCTGTTTTTT. It specifies CASSLDGTNTGELFF.

This clone was seen only a few times. V is TRBV5-6 and J is TRBJ2-7; possible D gene TRBD2, 6 bases. V was trimmed by 2 bases and J by 2 bases, leaving 8 bases between them. Looked up from germline, CDR1 is SGHDT and CDR2 is YYEEEE. The length of the CDR3 is 13 residues. The CDR3 region is CASSFSGAYEQYF. The CDR3, as DNA: TGTGCCAGCAGCTTTAGCGGTGCCTACGAGCAGTACTTC.